This T cell receptor beta chain derives from a study of T cell changes during pregnancy in multiple sclerosis. The CDR3 covers 17 residues. Germline CDR1 and CDR2: SGHRS and YFSETQ. V lost 3 bases to trimming and J lost 7 bases, with 25 bases between them. TCRdb's table, derived via immunoSEQ multiplex PCR, lists solely in-frame clones and lacks some. The table records about 84,000 clones, 85% to 95% of them present only once. The source is a female donor in good health, enrolled as a control in a pregnancy study. This chain uses TRBV5-1 with TRBJ2-5; D might be TRBD1 (7 bases). The sample consisted of peripheral blood, taken in the second trimester of pregnancy. The CDR3 spells CASSWDSRDRLYGTQYF. CDR3 sequence (DNA): TGCGCCAGCAGCTGGGACTCCCGGGACAGACTTTATGGGACCCAGTACTTC.